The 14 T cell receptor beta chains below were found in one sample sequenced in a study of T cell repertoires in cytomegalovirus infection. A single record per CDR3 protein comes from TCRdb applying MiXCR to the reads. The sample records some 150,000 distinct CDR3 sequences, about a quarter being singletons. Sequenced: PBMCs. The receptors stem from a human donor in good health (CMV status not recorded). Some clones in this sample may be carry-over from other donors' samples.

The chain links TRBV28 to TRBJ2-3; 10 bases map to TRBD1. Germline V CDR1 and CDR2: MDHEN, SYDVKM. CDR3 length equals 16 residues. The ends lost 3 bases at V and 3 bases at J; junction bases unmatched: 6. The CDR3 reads CASSLEGQGMTDTQYF. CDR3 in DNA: TGTGCCAGCAGTTTGGAGGGACAGGGGATGACAGATACGCAGTATTTT.

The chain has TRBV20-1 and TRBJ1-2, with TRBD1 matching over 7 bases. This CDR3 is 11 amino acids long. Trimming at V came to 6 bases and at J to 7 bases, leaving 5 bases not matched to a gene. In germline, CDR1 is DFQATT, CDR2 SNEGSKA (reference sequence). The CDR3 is CSAGQDSGYTF. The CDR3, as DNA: TGCAGTGCAGGACAGGATAGTGGCTACACCTTC.

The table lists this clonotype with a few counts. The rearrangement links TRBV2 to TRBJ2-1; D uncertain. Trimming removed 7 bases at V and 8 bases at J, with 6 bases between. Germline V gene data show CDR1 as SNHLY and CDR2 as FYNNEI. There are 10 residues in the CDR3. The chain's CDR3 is CASKYDEQFF. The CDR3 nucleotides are TGTGCCAGCAAATACGATGAGCAGTTCTTC.

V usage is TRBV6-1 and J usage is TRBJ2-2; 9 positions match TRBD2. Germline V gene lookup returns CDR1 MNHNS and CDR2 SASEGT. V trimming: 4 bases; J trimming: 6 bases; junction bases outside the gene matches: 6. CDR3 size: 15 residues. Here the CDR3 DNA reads TGTGCCAGCAGTGTTATAGCGGGGGCGGCCGGGGAGCTGTTTTTT. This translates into CASSVIAGAAGELFF.

This CDR3 reads CASTTRQGGTGELFF. Written as DNA, the CDR3 is TGCGCCAGCACAACTCGTCAGGGAGGCACCGGGGAGCTGTTTTTT. The rearrangement uses TRBV10-2 and TRBJ2-2; a weak D match, TRBD2 (6 bases). The CDR3 is 15 residues long. Germline V gives CDR1 WSHSY, CDR2 SAAADI. Trimming took 7 bases from V and 4 from J, leaving 16 bases between them.

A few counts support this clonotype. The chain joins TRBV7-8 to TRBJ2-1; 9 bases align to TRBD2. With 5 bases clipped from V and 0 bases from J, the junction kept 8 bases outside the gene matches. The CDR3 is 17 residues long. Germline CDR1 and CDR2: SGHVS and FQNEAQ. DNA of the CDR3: TGTGCCAGCAGCGAAGCGGGGGGACCGAGCTCCTACAATGAGCAGTTCTTC. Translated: CASSEAGGPSSYNEQFF. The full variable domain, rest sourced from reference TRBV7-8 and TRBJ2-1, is GAGVSQSPRYKVAKRGQDVALRCDPISGHVSLFWYQQALGQGPEFLTYFQNEAQLDKSGLPSDRFFAERPEGSVSTLKIQRTQQEDSAVYLCASSEAGGPSSYNEQFFGPGTRLTVL.

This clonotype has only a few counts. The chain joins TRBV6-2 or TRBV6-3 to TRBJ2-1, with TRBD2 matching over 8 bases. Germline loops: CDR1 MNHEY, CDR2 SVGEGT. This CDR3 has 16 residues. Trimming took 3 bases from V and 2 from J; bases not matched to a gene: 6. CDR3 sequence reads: CASSYVTGGTYNEQFF. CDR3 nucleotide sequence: TGTGCCAGCAGTTATGTAACGGGAGGGACCTACAATGAGCAGTTCTTC.

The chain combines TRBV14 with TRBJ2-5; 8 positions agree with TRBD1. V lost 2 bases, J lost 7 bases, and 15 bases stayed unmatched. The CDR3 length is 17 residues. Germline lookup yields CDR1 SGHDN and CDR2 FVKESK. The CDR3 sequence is CASSQSKVESGGRTQYF. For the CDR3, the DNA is TGTGCCAGCAGCCAATCAAAGGTCGAGTCAGGGGGCAGGACCCAGTACTTC. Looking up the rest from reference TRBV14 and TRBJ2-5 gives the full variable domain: EAGVTQFPSHSVIEKGQTVTLRCDPISGHDNLYWYRRVMGKEIKFLLHFVKESKQDESGMPNNRFLAERTGGTYSTLKVQPAELEDSGVYFCASSQSKVESGGRTQYFGPGTRLLVL.

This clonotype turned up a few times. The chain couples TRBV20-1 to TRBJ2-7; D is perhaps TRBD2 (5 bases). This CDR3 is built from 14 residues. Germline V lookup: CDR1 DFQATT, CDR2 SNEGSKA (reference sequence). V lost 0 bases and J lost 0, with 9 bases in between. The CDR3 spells CSARDRAASYEQYF. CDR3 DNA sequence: TGCAGTGCTAGAGATCGAGCGGCCTCCTACGAGCAGTACTTC.

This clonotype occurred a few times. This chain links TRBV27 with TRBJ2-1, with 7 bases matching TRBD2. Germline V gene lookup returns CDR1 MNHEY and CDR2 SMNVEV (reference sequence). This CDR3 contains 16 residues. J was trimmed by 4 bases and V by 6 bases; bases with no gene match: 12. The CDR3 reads CASRHEGLGGYNEQFF. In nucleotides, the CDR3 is TGTGCCAGCAGACACGAAGGACTAGGCGGGTACAATGAGCAGTTCTTC.

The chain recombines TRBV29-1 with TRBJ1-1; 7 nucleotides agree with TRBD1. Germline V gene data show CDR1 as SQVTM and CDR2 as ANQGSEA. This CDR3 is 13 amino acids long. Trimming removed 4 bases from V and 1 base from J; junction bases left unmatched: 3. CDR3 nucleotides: TGCAGCGTTGGACAGGGAGGGAACACTGAAGCTTTCTTT. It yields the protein CSVGQGGNTEAFF.

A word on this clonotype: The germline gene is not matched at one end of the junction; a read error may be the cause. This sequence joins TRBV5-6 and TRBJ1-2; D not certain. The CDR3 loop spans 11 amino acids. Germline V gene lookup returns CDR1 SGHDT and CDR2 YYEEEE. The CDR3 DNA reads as TGTGCCAGCAGCTCCGACCTACCTCTGGCCTTC. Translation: CASSSDLPLAF.

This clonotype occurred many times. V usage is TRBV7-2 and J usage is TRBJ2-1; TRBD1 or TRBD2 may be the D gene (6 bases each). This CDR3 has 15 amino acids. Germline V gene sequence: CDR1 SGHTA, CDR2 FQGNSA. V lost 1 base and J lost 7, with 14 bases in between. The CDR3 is CASSLGGATRNEQFF. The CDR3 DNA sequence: TGTGCCAGCAGCTTAGGGGGGGCGACAAGGAATGAGCAGTTCTTC.

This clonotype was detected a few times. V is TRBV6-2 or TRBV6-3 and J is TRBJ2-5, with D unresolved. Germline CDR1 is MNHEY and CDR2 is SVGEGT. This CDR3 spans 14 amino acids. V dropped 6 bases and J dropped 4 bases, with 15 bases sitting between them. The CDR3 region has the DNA TGTGCCAGCAGGGACCCCGCTAGGCGAGAGACCCAGTACTTC. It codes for CASRDPARRETQYF.